These T cell receptor beta chains were read from a single sample in a study of blood T cell repertoires in COVID-19. The repertoire was sequenced with immunoSEQ multiplex PCR; TCRdb's copy has only in-frame clones and lacks some. The sample carries 200,000 or so clones, around nine tenths recorded once. The sequencing sample was made of peripheral blood. The receptors derive from a woman in her thirties or forties who had recovered from COVID-19. Both conserved end residues are part of each CDR3. D genes are given only for firm matches. Clone size appears in some rows only: once, few, many, or a class for an expanded clone.

>.|TRBV25-1|.|TRBJ1-4
TGTGCCAGCAGTTTCCAGGGAGGAGAAAAACTGTTTTTT
CASSFQGGEKLFF
>TRBD2|TRBV29-1|.|TRBJ2-5
TGCAGCCCGCGGACTAGCCCTGAAGAGACCCAGTACTTC
CSPRTSPEETQYF
>.|TRBV2|.|TRBJ1-2
TGTGCCCTACGGGGGGAGCCCTATGGCTACACCTTC
CALRGEPYGYTF
>TRBD2|TRBV5-1|.|TRBJ2-1
TGCGCCAGCAGCCCAAACCGGACTAGCGGGCTCGACAATGAGCAGTTCTTC
CASSPNRTSGLDNEQFF
>.|TRBV28|.|TRBJ2-4
TGTGCCAGCAGTTGGGTCTCCGGGGGTGACATTCAGTACTTC
CASSWVSGGDIQYF
>TRBD2|TRBV28|.|TRBJ2-3
TGTGCCAGCATGTTAAGACCTAGCGGGAGAGCGGCAGATACGCAGTATTTT
CASMLRPSGRAADTQYF
>.|TRBV5-6|.|TRBJ2-2
TGTGCCAGCAGTTTCCCCATTGTCGGGGAGCTGTTTTTT
CASSFPIVGELFF
>TRBD1|TRBV27|.|TRBJ2-7
TGTGCCAGCATGGGGACAGGGGAAACCTACGAGCAGTACTTC
CASMGTGETYEQYF
>TRBD2|TRBV2|.|TRBJ2-2
TGTGCCAGGGGACTAGCGGGAGGGTCCGGGGAGCTGTTTTTT
CARGLAGGSGELFF
>TRBD2|TRBV10-3|.|TRBJ2-3
TGTGCCATCAACGAGGGGAAGCGGGAGAGCACAGATACGCAGTATTTT
CAINEGKRESTDTQYF
>.|TRBV3-1/TRBV3-2|.|TRBJ1-3
TGTGCCAGCAGCCAAGCTCGAAGCGGAATCTCTGGAAACACCATATATTTT
CASSQARSGISGNTIYF
>TRBD1|TRBV7-2|.|TRBJ1-2
TGTGCCAGCAGTAAAATGACAGGGGGCAACGGCTATGGCTACACCTTC
CASSKMTGGNGYGYTF
>.|TRBV10-3|.|TRBJ2-5
TGTGCCACCAGGACCAGGGGTTTGGAGACCCAGTACTTC
CATRTRGLETQYF
>TRBD2|TRBV28|few|TRBJ2-7
TGTGCCAGCAGTCCTAGCGGGAGTAGGTCCTACGAGCAGTACTTC
CASSPSGSRSYEQYF
>TRBD1|TRBV18|.|TRBJ1-2
TGTGCCAGCTCACCGCCAGGGACAGGGTATGGCTACACCTTC
CASSPPGTGYGYTF
>TRBD2|TRBV19|.|TRBJ2-5
TGTGCCAGTAGTCCCGGGGAGGGTAGTCAAGAGACCCAGTACTTC
CASSPGEGSQETQYF
>TRBD1|TRBV19|.|TRBJ1-1
TGTGCCAGTAGTATACGGGACAGGGCTCCTGAAGCTTTCTTT
CASSIRDRAPEAFF
>.|TRBV7-2|.|TRBJ2-7
TGTGCCAGCAGATTAGTCCAGGGGACCTACGAGCAGTACTTC
CASRLVQGTYEQYF
>.|TRBV11-2|.|TRBJ2-1
TGTGCCAGCAGCGCGGGGGGACAGTCCTGTCTCTTC
CASSAGGQSCLF
>.|TRBV28|.|TRBJ1-2
TGTGCCAGCAGCAAACCAACCACCAGGGTGTTCTATGGCTACACCTTC
CASSKPTTRVFYGYTF
>.|TRBV27|.|TRBJ2-2
TGTGCCAGCAGTCAGAACACCGGGGAGCTGTTTTTT
CASSQNTGELFF
>TRBD1|TRBV7-2|.|TRBJ1-3
TGTGCCAGCAGCTTAGCGGTAACAGGGGTAGGAAACACCATATATTTT
CASSLAVTGVGNTIYF